The T cell receptor beta chain under discussion was sequenced for a study of tumor and adjacent non-tumor tissue in lung cancer. Study-wide context: There were around 11 adenocarcinoma, 2 squamous cell carcinoma and 1 small cell lung cancer cases. Samples averaged roughly 4 million productive TCRbeta reads each.

No cell sorting was done before RNA was extracted from the tissue. More than 3 cm separated this lung sample from the edge of the tumor. TCRbeta libraries were built with three rounds of nested PCR, modified from ARM-PCR. TCRdb redid the calling of the multiplex PCR reads with MiXCR, one entry per CDR3 protein. This table holds more than 55,000 distinct CDR3 sequences, about 61% found once. This clonotype showed up many times. This CDR3 comprises 12 residues. The V gene's germline CDR1 is SGHDN and CDR2 FVKESK. V lost 4 bases to trimming and J lost 10 bases, with 13 bases between them. The chain combines TRBV14 with TRBJ1-1; D is undetermined. The clonotype comes from a man between 70 and 80 years old with non-small cell lung cancer. Sequencing was performed on distant non-tumor lung tissue. The CDR3 loop reads CASSPHNLGAFF. In nucleotides, the CDR3 is TGTGCCAGCAGCCCCCACAATTTGGGAGCTTTCTTT.